A selection of T cell receptor beta chains follows, all from one sample in a study of blood T cell repertoires in COVID-19. Assay used: immunoSEQ multiplex PCR; TCRdb lists only in-frame clones, some missing. Among 25,000 or so clones listed, 85% to 90% were seen once. Input material: peripheral blood. These receptors were collected from a man aged 65 to 85 with acute or convalescent COVID-19. Each CDR3 is given with its conserved first and last residue. Each record gives: J gene, V gene, clone size, D gene, CDR3 DNA, CDR3 protein. The D gene is left open where the match is weak. Clone size appears in some rows only: once, few, many, or a class for an expanded clone.

>TRBJ1-5|TRBV4-3|.|.
TGCGCCAGCAGCCAAGATTGGCTCAATCAGCCCCAGCATTTT
CASSQDWLNQPQHF
>TRBJ1-4|TRBV19|.|TRBD1
TGTGCCAGTAGCAACCCTGGAGAAGGGGGCGAAAAACTGTTTTTT
CASSNPGEGGEKLFF
>TRBJ1-1|TRBV27|.|.
TGTGCCAGCAGTTTAATAGTCGGGAACACTGAAGCTTTCTTT
CASSLIVGNTEAFF
>TRBJ1-6|TRBV27|.|.
TGTGCCACCTCCGGGAGGGGAGGTGCCTTATCACCCCTCCACTTT
CATSGRGGALSPLHF
>TRBJ1-6|TRBV27|.|TRBD1
TGTGCCAGCCGCCTTTTGAGACAGGGGGCGGTTTCCCTCCACTTT
CASRLLRQGAVSLHF
>TRBJ2-7|TRBV5-5|.|TRBD1
TGTGCCAGCAGCTTTCAGGTAGGGCAGGGGGCGCCATACGAGCAGTACTTC
CASSFQVGQGAPYEQYF
>TRBJ2-3|TRBV5-1|.|TRBD2
TGCGCCAGCAGGGGACTAGCAACCAGCACAGATACGCAGTATTTT
CASRGLATSTDTQYF
>TRBJ2-7|TRBV5-6|.|.
TGTGCCAGCAGCCCCTCCCCGACAGAAGCCTACGAGCAGTACTTC
CASSPSPTEAYEQYF
>TRBJ2-3|TRBV5-1|once|.
TGCGCCAGCAGCTCCCTCGGGGGAGGATTCACAGATACGCAGTATTTT
CASSSLGGGFTDTQYF
>TRBJ2-7|TRBV7-6|.|TRBD1
TGTGCCAGCAGCTTAGCAGGAGGGACAGGTACCTACGAGCAGTACTTC
CASSLAGGTGTYEQYF
>TRBJ2-3|TRBV6-7|.|TRBD1
TGTGCCAGCAGTTACCCTCCCTCGGGACAGGGGCCAGATACGCAGTATTTT
CASSYPPSGQGPDTQYF
>TRBJ1-2|TRBV5-4|.|TRBD1
TGTGCCAGCAGCTTGAAGACGGCAGGGGGTTACTATGGCTACACCTTC
CASSLKTAGGYYGYTF
>TRBJ2-5|TRBV5-4|.|TRBD2
TGTGCCAGCAGCCTGGGACTAGCGGACCAAGAGACCCAGTACTTC
CASSLGLADQETQYF
>TRBJ2-3|TRBV28|.|.
TGTGCCAGCAGTTTTCTCTCGGGCACAGATACGCAGTATTTT
CASSFLSGTDTQYF
>TRBJ2-5|TRBV11-3|.|TRBD2
TGTGCCAGCAGCCCTGGGGAGGGAGGGACCCAGTACTTC
CASSPGEGGTQYF
>TRBJ2-2|TRBV7-3|few|.
TGTGCCAGCAGCCTCCAGGGCACCGGGGAGCTGTTTTTT
CASSLQGTGELFF
>TRBJ1-2|TRBV7-9|once|TRBD1
TGTGCCAGCAGCTTAGCGGCCTCGGGACAGACTAATGGCTACACCTTC
CASSLAASGQTNGYTF
>TRBJ2-3|TRBV7-2|.|.
TGTGCCAGCAGCTTTGACGGGTCTAGCACAGATACGCAGTATTTT
CASSFDGSSTDTQYF
>TRBJ1-1|TRBV18|.|TRBD1
TGTGCCAGCTCACGCGACCCGGGACAGATGAACACTGAAGCTTTCTTT
CASSRDPGQMNTEAFF
>TRBJ2-7|TRBV27|once|TRBD1
TGTGCCAGCAGACGACAGGGTAGTATAGACGAGCAGTACTTC
CASRRQGSIDEQYF
>TRBJ1-5|TRBV18|.|.
TGTGCCAGCTCACGGGACGCAGGGAGGGCTCAGCCCCAGCATTTT
CASSRDAGRAQPQHF
>TRBJ2-7|TRBV21-1|.|.
TGTGCCAGCAGCGAAAGTTGCTTTCCGGGACAGGGCTTTTCCTACGAGCAGTACTTC
CASSESCFPGQGFSYEQYF
>TRBJ2-1|TRBV5-6|.|.
TGTGCCAGCAGCTCAACCTCCTTCAGGGTGGGTGAGCAGTTCTTC
CASSSTSFRVGEQFF
>TRBJ2-7|TRBV19|.|.
TGTGCCAGTAGTATTTGGCCAGGGGCCTACGAGCAGTACTTC
CASSIWPGAYEQYF
>TRBJ2-7|TRBV24-1|.|.
TGTGCCACCAGTGATACCGCGGCTGCATACGAGCAGTACTTC
CATSDTAAAYEQYF